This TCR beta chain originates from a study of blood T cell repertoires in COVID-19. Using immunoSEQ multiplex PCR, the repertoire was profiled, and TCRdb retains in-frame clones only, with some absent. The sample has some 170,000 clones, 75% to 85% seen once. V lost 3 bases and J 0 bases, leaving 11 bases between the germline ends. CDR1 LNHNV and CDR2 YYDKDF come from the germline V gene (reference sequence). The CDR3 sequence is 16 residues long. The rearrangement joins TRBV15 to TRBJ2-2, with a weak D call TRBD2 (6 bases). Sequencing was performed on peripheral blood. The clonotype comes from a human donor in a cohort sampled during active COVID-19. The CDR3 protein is CATSRWDWSNTGELFF. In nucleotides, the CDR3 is TGTGCCACCAGCAGGTGGGACTGGTCGAACACCGGGGAGCTGTTTTTT.